The clone carrying this TCR beta chain was recorded at least ten times. The cDNA was produced through 5'RACE with 10-nucleotide random UMIs. Each CDR3 protein gets one entry after TCRdb re-called the 5' RACE reads with MiXCR. Of fewer than 90,000 distinct CDR3 sequences listed, about a tenth are singletons. CDR3 length: 17 residues. Looked up from germline, CDR1 is SQVTM and CDR2 is ANQGSEA. With 3 bases clipped from V and 4 bases from J, the junction kept 13 bases outside the gene matches. The data are from a study of neurological immune-mediated disorders. Source material: PBMCs. This clonotype was sampled from a middle-aged man in good health. V is TRBV29-1 and J is TRBJ2-1, with 9 bases identical to TRBD2. The CDR3 nucleotides are TGCAGCGTTGACCCTCCTCTTCTCGCGGGAGGGTACAATGAGCAGTTCTTC. Translation gives CSVDPPLLAGGYNEQFF.